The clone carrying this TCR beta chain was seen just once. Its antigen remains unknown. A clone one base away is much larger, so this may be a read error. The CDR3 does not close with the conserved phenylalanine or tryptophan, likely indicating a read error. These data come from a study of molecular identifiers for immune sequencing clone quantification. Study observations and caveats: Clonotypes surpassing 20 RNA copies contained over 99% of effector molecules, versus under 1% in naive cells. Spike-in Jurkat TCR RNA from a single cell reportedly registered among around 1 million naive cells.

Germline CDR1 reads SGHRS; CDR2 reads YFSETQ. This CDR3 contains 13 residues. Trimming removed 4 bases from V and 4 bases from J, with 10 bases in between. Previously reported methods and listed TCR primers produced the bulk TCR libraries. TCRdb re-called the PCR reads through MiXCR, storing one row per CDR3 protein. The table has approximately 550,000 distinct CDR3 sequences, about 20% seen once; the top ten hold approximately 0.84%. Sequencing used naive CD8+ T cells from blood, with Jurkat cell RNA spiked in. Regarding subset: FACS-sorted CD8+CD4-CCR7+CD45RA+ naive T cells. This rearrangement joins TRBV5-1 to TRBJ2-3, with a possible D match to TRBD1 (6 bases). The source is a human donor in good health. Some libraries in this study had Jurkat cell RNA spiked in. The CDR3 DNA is TGCGCCAGCAGCCAAACAGGGTCAGATACGCAGTATCTT. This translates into CASSQTGSDTQYL.